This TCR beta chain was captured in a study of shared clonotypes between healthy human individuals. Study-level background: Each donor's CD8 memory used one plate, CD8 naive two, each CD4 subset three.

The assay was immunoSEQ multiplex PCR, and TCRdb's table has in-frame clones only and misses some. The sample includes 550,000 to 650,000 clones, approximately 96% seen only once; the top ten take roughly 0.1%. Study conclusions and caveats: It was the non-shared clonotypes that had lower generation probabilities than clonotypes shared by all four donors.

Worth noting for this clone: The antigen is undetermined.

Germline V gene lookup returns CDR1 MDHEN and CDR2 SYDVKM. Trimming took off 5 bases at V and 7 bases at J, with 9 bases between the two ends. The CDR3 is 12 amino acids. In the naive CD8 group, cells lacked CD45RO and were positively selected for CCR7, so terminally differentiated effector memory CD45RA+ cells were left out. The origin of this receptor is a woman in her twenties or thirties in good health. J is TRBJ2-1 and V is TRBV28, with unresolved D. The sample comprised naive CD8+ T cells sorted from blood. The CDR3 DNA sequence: TGTGCCAGCAGTCAGCTTATTAATGAGCAGTTCTTC. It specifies CASSQLINEQFF. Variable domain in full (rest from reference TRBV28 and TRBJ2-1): DVKVTQSSRYLVKRTGEKVFLECVQDMDHENMFWYRQDPGLGLRLIYFSYDVKMKEKGDIPEGYSVSREKKERFSLILESASTNQTSMYLCASSQLINEQFFGPGTRLTVL.